This TCR beta chain was captured in a study of T-cell memory formation after mild COVID-19. Overall study context: Largely donor-specific TCR clusters were found. Study-level findings and limits: Largely, contracting CD4+ clones fell within CM and EM, and contracting CD8+ clones within EMRA.

Concerning this clonotype itself: Its antigen is undetermined.

5'RACE primed at constant segments yielded TCR alpha and TCR beta cDNA libraries bearing sample barcodes and UMIs. From the 5' RACE reads, TCRdb called clonotypes with MiXCR, one entry per CDR3 protein. The sample yields under 450,000 distinct CDR3 sequences, 20% to 30% seen once. The sequence derives from an adult woman who had mild COVID-19 (a few samples of this study predate the infection). Cell type and time point are not known. Sample: PBMCs or a T cell subset sorted from them (not recorded which).

CDR3 DNA: TGCAGCGTTGAAAAAGGCAGCGGGAGGAAGCAGTTCTTC. The encoded protein is CSVEKGSGRKQFF. The chain is built from TRBV29-1 and TRBJ2-1; 9 nucleotides agree with TRBD2. The CDR3 has 13 residues. The J segment lost 11 bases and the V segment lost 2 bases, leaving 7 bases of the junction unmatched. Per the germline V gene, CDR1 is SQVTM and CDR2 is ANQGSEA.